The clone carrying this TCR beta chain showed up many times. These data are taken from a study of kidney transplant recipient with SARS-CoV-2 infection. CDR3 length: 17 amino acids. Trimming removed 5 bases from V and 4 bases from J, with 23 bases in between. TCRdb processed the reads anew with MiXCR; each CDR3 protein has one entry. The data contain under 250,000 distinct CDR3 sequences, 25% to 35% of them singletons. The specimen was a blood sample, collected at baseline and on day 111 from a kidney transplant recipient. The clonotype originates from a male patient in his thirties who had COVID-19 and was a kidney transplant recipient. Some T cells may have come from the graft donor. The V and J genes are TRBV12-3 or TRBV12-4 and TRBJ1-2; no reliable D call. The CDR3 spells CASSIGYTAGKTYGYTF. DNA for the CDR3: TGTGCCAGCAGTATAGGGTACACAGCAGGAAAGACCTATGGCTACACCTTC.